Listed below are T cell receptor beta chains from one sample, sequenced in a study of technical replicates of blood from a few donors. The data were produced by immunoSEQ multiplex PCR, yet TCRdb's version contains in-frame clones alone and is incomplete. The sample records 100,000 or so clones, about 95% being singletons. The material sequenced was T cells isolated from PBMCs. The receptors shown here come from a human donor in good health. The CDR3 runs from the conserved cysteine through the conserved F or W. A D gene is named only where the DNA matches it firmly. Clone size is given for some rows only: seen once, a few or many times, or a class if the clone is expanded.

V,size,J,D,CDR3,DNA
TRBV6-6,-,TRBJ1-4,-,CASSYSQEKLFF,TGTGCCAGCAGTTACTCGCAGGAAAAACTGTTTTTT
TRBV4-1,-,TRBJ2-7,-,CASSPTAGDYEQYF,TGCGCCAGCAGCCCTACGGCGGGCGACTACGAGCAGTACTTC
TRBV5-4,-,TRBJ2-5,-,CASSSLGAEETQYF,TGTGCCAGCAGCTCCCTAGGGGCCGAAGAGACCCAGTACTTC
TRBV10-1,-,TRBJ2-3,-,CASSEGRETDTQYF,TGCGCCAGCAGTGAAGGCAGGGAAACAGATACGCAGTATTTT
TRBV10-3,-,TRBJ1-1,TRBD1,CAISEQGNMNTEAFF,TGTGCCATCAGTGAACAGGGGAACATGAACACTGAAGCTTTCTTT
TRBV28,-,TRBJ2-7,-,CASSLQDSYEQYF,TGTGCCAGCAGTTTACAGGATTCCTACGAGCAGTACTTC
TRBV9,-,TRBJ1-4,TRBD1,CASSTQGSKKLFF,TGTGCCAGCAGCACACAGGGGAGCAAAAAACTGTTTTTT
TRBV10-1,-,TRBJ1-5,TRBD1,CASSELQGGPQHF,TGCGCCAGCAGTGAGTTACAGGGGGGGCCCCAGCATTTT
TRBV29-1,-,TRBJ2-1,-,CSVEESLQRNNEQFF,TGCAGCGTTGAAGAATCGTTACAAAGAAACAATGAGCAGTTCTTC
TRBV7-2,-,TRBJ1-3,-,CASGGSGNTIYF,TGTGCCAGCGGAGGTTCTGGAAACACCATATATTTT
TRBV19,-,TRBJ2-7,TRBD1,CASRPTGPTYEQYF,TGTGCCAGTAGACCGACAGGGCCAACCTACGAGCAGTACTTC
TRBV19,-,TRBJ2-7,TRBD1,CASRGQFYEQYF,TGTGCCAGTAGGGGACAGTTCTACGAGCAGTACTTC
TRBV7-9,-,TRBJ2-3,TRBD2,CASSPLGTSALTSTDTQYF,TGTGCCAGCAGCCCCTTGGGGACTAGCGCGCTGACTAGCACAGATACGCAGTATTTT
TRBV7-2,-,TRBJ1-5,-,CASSLRGNQPQHF,TGTGCCAGCAGCTTACGGGGGAATCAGCCCCAGCATTTT
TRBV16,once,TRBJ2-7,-,CASSRAYEQYF,TGTGCCAGCAGCCGAGCCTACGAGCAGTACTTC
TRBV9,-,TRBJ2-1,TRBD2,CASSPSFVSGRAINEQFF,TGTGCCAGCAGCCCCTCTTTCGTTAGCGGGAGGGCCATCAATGAGCAGTTCTTC
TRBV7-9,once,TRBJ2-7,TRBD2,CASRPTSGLYEQYF,TGTGCCAGCCGACCGACTAGCGGTCTCTACGAGCAGTACTTC
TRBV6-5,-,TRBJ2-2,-,CASSEDSTGELFF,TGTGCCAGCAGTGAGGACAGCACCGGGGAGCTGTTTTTT
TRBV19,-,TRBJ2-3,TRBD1,CASIRGRFTQYF,TGTGCCAGTATTAGGGGGCGCTTTACGCAGTATTTT
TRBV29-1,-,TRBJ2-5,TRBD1,CSVRDSQETQYF,TGCAGCGTCCGGGACAGCCAAGAGACCCAGTACTTC
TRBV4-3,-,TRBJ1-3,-,CASSQDQTASGNTIYF,TGCGCCAGCAGCCAAGACCAGACAGCCTCTGGAAACACCATATATTTT
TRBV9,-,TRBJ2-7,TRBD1,CASSVSGQGVYEQYF,TGTGCCAGCAGCGTTTCTGGGCAGGGGGTCTACGAGCAGTACTTC
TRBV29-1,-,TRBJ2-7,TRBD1,CSVGSETGKGYEQYF,TGCAGCGTTGGTTCCGAGACAGGGAAAGGATACGAGCAGTACTTC
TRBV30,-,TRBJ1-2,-,CAWSVSPNYGYTF,TGTGCCTGGAGTGTAAGCCCGAACTATGGCTACACCTTC